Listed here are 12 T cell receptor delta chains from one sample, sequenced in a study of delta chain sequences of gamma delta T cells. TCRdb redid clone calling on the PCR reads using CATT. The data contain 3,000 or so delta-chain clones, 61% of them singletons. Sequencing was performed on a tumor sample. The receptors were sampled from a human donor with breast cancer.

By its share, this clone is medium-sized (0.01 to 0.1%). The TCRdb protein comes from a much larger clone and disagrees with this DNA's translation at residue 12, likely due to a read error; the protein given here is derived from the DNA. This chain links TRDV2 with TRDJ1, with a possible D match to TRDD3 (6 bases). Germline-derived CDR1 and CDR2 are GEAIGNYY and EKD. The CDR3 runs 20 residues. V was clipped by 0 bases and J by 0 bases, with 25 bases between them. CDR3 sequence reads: CACDTVSREGDGPYTDKLIF. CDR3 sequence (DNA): TGTGCCTGTGACACCGTGTCAAGGGAGGGGGACGGACCTTACACCGATAAACTCATCTTT.

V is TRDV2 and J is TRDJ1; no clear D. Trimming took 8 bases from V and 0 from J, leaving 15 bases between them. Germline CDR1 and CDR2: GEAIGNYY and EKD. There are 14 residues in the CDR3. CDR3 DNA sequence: TGTGCCTACGATCGGCCGGAGCACACCGATAAACTCATCTTT. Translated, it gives CAYDRPEHTDKLIF.

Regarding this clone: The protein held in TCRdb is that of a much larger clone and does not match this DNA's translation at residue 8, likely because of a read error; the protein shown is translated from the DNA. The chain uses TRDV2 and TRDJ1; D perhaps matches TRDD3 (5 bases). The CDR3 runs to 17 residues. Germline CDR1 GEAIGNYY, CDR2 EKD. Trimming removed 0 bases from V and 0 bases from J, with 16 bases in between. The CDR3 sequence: CACDTVGTRAYTDKLIF. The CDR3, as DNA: TGTGCCTGTGACACCGTGGGGACACGGGCGTACACCGATAAACTCATCTTT.

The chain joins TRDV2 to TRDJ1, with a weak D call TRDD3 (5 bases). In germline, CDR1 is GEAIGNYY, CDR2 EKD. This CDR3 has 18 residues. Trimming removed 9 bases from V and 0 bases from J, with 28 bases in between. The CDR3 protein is CATLGAYERPKHTDKLIF. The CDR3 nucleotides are TGTGCCACTTTAGGTGCATACGAGCGGCCGAAACACACCGATAAACTCATCTTT.

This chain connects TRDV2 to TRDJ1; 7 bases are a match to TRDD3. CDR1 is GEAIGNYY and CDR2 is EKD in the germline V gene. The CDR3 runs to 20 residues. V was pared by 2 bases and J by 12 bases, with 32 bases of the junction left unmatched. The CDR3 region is CACDIVSREGDRPYTDIFIF. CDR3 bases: TGTGCCTGTGACATCGTGTCTAGGGAGGGGGATCGACCTTACACCGATATATTCATCTTT.

This chain's CDR3 is CACDRLGISADKLIF. Here the CDR3 DNA reads TGTGCCTGTGACCGCCTGGGGATAAGCGCCGATAAACTCATCTTT. The chain employs TRDV2 and TRDJ1; 7 bases agree with TRDD3. There are 15 residues in the CDR3. J gave up 3 bases and V 3 bases, and 9 bases lay outside the gene matches. Per germline, CDR1 GEAIGNYY and CDR2 EKD.

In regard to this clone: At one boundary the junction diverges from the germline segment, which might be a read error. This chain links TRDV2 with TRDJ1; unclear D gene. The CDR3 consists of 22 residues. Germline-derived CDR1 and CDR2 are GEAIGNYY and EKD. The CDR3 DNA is TGTGCCTGTGCCACCTCCTCCAGGGCGGGGTACCGCTCTTACATCGACAACGTTATCTTCATCTTT. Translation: CACATSSRAGYRSYIDNVIFIF.

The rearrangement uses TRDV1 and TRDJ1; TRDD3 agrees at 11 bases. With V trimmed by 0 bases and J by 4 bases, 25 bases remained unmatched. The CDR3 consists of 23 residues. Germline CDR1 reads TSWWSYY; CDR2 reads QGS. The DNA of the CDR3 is TGTGCTCTTGGGGAACTAGCCAGGTCCTACGGATCTTGTGGGGGATACGGATGCGATAAACTCATCTTT. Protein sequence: CALGELARSYGSCGGYGCDKLIF.

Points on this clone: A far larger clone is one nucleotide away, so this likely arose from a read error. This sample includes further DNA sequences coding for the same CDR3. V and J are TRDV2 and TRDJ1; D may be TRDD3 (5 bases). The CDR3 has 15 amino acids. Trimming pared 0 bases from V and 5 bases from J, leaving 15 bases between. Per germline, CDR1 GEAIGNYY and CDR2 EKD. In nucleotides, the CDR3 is TGTGCCTGTGACACCGTGGGGAAAACCACAGATAAACTCATCTTT. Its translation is CACDTVGKTTDKLIF.

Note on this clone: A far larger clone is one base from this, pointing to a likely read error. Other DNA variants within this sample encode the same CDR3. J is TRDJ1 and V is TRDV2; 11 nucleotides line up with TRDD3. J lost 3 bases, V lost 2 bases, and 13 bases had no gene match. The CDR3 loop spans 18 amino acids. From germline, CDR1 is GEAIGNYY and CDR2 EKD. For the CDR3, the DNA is TGTGCCTGTGACAGACTTGTATTGGGGGATACGCATTCCGATAAACTCATCTTT. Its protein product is CACDRLVLGDTHSDKLIF.

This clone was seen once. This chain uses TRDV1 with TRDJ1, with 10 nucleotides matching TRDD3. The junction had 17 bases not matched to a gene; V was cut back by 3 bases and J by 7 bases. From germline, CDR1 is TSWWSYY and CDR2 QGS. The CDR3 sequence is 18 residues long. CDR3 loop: CALGEPRTWGDTRGKLIF. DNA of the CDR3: TGTGCTCTTGGGGAGCCAAGGACGTGGGGGGATACGCGGGGTAAACTCATCTTT.

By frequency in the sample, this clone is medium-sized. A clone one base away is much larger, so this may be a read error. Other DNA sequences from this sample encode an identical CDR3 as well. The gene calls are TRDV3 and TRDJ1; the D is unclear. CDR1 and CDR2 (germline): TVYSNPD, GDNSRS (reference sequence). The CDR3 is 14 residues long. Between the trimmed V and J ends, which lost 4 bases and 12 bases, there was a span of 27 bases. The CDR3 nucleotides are TGTGCCTGCCGTACCCCCGAGATCGAAGGGAGGGTCATCTTT. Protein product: CACRTPEIEGRVIF.